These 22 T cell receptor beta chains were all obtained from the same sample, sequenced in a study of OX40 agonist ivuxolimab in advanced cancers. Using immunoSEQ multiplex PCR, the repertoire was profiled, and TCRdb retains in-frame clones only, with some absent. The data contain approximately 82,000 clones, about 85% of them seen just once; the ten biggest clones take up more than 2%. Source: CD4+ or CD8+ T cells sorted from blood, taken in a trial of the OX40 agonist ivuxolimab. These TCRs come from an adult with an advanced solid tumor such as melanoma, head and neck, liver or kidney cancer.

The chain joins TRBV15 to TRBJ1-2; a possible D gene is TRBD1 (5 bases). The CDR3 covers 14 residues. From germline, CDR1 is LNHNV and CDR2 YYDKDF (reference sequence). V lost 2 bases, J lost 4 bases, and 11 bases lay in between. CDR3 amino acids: CATSRTGRIYGYTF. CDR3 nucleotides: TGTGCCACCAGCAGAACGGGACGGATCTATGGCTACACCTTC. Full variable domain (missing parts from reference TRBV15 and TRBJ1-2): DAMVIQNPRYQVTQFGKPVTLSCSQTLNHNVMYWYQQKSSQAPKLLFHYYDKDFNNEADTPDNFQSRRPNTSFCFLDIRSPGLGDTAMYLCATSRTGRIYGYTFGSGTRLTVV.

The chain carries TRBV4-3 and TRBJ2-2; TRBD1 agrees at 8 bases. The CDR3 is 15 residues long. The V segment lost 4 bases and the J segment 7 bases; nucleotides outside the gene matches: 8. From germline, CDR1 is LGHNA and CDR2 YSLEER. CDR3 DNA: TGCGCCAGCAGCCGATGGACAGGGAAGGGCGGGGAGCTGTTTTTT. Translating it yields CASSRWTGKGGELFF.

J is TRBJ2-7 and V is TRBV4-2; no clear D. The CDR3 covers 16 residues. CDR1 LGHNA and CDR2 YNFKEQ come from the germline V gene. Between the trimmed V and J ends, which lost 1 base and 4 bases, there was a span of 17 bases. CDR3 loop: CASSQGYAGPPYEQYF. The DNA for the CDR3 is TGTGCCAGCAGCCAAGGGTACGCCGGGCCTCCGTACGAGCAGTACTTC.

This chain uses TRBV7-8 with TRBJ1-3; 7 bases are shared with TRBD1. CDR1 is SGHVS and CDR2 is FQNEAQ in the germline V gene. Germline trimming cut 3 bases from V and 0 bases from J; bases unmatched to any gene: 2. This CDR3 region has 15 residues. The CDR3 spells CASSFDRVSGNTIYF. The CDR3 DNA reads TGTGCCAGCAGCTTTGACAGGGTCTCTGGAAACACCATATATTTT.

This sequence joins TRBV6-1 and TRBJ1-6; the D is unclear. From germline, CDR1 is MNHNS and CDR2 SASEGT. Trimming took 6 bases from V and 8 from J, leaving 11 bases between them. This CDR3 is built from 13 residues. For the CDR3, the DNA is TGTGCCAGCAGCGAATTTGTGCATTCACCCCTCCACTTT. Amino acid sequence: CASSEFVHSPLHF.

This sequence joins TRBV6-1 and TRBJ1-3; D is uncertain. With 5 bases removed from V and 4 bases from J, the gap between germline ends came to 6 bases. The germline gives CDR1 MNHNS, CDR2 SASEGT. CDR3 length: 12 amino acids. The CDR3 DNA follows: TGTGCCAGCAGTCAGATCGGAAACACCATATATTTT. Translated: CASSQIGNTIYF.

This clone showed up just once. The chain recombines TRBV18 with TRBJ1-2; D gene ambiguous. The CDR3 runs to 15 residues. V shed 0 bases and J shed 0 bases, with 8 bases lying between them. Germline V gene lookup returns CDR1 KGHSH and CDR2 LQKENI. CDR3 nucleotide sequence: TGTGCCAGCTCACCACCCGCCGGTCCTAACTATGGCTACACCTTC. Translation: CASSPPAGPNYGYTF.

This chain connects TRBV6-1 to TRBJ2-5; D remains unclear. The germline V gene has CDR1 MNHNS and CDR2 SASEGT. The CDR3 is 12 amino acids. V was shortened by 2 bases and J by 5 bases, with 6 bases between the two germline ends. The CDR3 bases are TGTGCCAGCAGTGAACTGGGGGAGACCCAGTACTTC. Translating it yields CASSELGETQYF.

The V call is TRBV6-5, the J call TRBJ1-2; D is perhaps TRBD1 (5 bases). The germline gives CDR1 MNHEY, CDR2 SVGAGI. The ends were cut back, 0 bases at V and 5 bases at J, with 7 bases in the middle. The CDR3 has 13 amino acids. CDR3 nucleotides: TGTGCCAGCAGTTACTCGGCAGGGTATGGCTACACCTTC. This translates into CASSYSAGYGYTF.

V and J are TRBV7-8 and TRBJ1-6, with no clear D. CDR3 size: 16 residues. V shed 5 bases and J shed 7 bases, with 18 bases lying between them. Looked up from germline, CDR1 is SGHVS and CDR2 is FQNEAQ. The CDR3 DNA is TGTGCCAGCAGCCAGACGGGCGCTAGGACGAATTCACCCCTCCACTTT. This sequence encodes CASSQTGARTNSPLHF. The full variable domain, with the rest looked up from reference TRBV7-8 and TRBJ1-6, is GAGVSQSPRYKVAKRGQDVALRCDPISGHVSLFWYQQALGQGPEFLTYFQNEAQLDKSGLPSDRFFAERPEGSVSTLKIQRTQQEDSAVYLCASSQTGARTNSPLHFGNGTRLTVT.

The CDR3 coding sequence is TGTGCCAGCAGTTACTCGGGCGGGTTGGAGACCCAGTACTTC. It encodes CASSYSGGLETQYF. V gene TRBV6-6 combines with J gene TRBJ2-5; maybe TRBD2 (5 bases). Trimming shortened V by 0 bases and J by 5 bases, and 10 bases separated the two germline ends. The CDR3 is made up of 14 amino acids. CDR1 MNHNY and CDR2 SVGAGI come from the germline V gene (reference sequence).

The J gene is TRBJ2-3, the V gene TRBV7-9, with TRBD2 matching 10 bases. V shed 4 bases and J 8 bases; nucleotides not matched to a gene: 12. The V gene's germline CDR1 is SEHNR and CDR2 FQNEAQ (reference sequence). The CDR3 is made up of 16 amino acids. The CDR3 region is CASSSTSGAPQATQYF. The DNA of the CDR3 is TGTGCCAGCAGCTCCACTAGCGGGGCCCCGCAAGCTACGCAGTATTTT.

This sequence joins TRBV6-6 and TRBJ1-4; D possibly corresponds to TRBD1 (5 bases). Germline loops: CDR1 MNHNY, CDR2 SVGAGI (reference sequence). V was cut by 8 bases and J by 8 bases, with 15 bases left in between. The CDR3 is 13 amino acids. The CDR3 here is CASEGFGGEKLFF. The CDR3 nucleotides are TGTGCCAGCGAGGGGTTCGGGGGAGAAAAACTGTTTTTT.

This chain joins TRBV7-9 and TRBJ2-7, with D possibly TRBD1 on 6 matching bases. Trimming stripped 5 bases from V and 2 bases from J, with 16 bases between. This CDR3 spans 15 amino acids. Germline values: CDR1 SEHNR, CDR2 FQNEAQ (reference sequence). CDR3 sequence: CASSNQGTLAYEQYF. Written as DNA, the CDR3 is TGTGCCAGCAGCAACCAGGGGACCCTAGCCTACGAGCAGTACTTC.

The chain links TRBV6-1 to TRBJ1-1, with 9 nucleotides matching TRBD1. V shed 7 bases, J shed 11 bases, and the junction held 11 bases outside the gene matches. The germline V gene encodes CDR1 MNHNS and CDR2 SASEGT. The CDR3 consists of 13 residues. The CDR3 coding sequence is TGTGCCAGCATGCCGGGACAGGGCGGGGTCGCTTTCTTT. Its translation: CASMPGQGGVAFF.

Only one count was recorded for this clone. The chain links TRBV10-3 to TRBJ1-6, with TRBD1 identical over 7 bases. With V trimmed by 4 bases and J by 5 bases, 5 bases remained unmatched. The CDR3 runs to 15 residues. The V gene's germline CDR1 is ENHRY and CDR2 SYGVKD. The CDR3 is CAISARQGDNSPLHF. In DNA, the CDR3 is TGTGCCATCAGTGCTAGACAGGGCGATAATTCACCCCTCCACTTT.

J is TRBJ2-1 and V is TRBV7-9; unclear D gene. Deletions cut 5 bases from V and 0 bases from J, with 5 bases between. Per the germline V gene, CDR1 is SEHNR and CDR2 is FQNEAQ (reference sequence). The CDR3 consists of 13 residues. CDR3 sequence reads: CASSKSSYNEQFF. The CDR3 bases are TGTGCCAGCAGCAAGAGCTCCTACAATGAGCAGTTCTTC.

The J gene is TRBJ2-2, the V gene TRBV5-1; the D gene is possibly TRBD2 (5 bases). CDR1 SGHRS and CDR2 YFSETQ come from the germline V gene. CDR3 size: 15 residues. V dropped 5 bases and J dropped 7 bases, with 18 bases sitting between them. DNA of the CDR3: TGCGCCAGCAGTCGCGACGGGGTCGTCAGCGGGGAGCTGTTTTTT. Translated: CASSRDGVVSGELFF. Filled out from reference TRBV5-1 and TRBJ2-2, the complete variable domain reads KAGVTQTPRYLIKTRGQQVTLSCSPISGHRSVSWYQQTPGQGLQFLFEYFSETQRNKGNFPGRFSGRQFSNSRSEMNVSTLELGDSALYLCASSRDGVVSGELFFGEGSRLTVL.

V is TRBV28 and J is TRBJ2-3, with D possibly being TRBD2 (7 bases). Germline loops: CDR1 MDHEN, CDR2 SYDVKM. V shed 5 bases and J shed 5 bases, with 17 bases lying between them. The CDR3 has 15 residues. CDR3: CASSPWGGSKDTQYF. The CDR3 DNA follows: TGTGCCAGCAGTCCCTGGGGGGGCTCGAAAGATACGCAGTATTTT.

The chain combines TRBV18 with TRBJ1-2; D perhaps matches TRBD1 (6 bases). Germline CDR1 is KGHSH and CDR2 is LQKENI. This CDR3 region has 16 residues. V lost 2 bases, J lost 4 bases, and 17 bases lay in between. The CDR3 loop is CASSPDAGERGYGYTF. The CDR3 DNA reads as TGTGCCAGCTCACCAGACGCAGGGGAAAGGGGCTATGGCTACACCTTC.

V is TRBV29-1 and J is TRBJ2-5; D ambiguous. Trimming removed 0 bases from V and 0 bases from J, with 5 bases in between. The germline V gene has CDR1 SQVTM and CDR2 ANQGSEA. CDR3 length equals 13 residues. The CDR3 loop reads CSVEDPYQETQYF. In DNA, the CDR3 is TGCAGCGTTGAAGATCCCTACCAAGAGACCCAGTACTTC.

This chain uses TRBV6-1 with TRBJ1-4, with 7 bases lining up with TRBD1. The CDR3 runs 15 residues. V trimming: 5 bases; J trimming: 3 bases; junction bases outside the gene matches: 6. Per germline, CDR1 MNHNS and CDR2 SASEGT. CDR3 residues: CASSINRGANEKLFF. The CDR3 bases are TGTGCCAGCAGTATAAACAGGGGAGCTAATGAAAAACTGTTTTTT.